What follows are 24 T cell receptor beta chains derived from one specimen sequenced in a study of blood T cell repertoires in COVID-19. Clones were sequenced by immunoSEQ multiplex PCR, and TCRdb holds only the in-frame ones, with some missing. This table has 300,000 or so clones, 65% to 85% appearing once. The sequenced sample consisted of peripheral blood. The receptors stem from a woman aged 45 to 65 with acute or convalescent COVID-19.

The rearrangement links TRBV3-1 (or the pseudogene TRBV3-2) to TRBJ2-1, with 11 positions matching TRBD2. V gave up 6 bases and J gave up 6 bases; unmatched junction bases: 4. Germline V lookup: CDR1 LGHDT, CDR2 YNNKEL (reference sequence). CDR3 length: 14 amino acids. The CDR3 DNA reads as TGTGCCAGCAGGGCTAGCGGGAGGCGCAATGAGCAGTTCTTC. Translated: CASRASGRRNEQFF.

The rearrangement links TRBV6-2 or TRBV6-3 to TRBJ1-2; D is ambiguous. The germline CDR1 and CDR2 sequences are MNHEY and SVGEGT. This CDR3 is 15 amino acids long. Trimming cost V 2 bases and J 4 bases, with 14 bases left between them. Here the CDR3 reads CASSYKERAPYGYTF. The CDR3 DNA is TGTGCCAGCAGTTACAAAGAGAGGGCCCCCTATGGCTACACCTTC.

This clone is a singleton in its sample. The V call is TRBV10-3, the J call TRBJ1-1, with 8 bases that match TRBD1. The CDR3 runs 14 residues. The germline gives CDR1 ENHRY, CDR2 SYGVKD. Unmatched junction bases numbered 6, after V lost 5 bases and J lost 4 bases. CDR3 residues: CAISKTGAGTEAFF. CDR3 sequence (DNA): TGTGCCATCAGTAAGACAGGGGCTGGCACTGAAGCTTTCTTT.

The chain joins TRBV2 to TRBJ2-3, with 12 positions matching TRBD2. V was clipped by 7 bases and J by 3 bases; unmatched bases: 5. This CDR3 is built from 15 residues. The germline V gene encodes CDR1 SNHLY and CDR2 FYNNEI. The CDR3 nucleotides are TGTGCCAGCAAAACGACTAGCGGGGGAACAGATACGCAGTATTTT. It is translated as CASKTTSGGTDTQYF.

The CDR3 sequence is CASSRETTGLANTDTQYF. As DNA, the CDR3 is TGTGCCAGCAGCCGAGAAACAACGGGACTAGCGAACACAGATACGCAGTATTTT. This chain joins TRBV14 and TRBJ2-3, with TRBD2 matching 10 bases. J lost 2 bases, V lost 4 bases, and 12 bases had no gene match. Germline lookup yields CDR1 SGHDN and CDR2 FVKESK. The CDR3 consists of 18 residues.

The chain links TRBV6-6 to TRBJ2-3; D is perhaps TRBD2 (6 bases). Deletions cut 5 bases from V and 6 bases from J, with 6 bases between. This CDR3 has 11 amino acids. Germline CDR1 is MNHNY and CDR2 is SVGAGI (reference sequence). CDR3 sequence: CASSGGDTQYF. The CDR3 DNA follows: TGTGCCAGCAGTGGGGGGGATACGCAGTATTTT.

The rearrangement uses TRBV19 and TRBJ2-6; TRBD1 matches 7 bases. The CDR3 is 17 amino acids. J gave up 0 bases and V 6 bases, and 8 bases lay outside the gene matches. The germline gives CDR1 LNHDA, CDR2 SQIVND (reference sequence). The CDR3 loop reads CASSLGTVRSGANVLTF. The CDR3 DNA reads TGTGCCAGTAGCCTTGGGACAGTCCGCTCTGGGGCCAACGTCCTGACTTTC.

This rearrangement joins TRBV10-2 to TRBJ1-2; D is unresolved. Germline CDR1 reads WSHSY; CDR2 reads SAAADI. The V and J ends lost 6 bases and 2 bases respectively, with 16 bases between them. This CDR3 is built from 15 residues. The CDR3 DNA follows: TGCGCCAGCAGCGATTTACAGATTTTAAACTATGGCTACACCTTC. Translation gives CASSDLQILNYGYTF.

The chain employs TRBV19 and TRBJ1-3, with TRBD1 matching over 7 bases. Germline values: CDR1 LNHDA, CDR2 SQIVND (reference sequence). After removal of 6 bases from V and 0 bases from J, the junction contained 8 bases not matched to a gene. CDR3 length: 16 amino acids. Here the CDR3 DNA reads TGTGCCAGTAGATACCAGACAGGGACCTCTGGAAACACCATATATTTT. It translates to CASRYQTGTSGNTIYF.

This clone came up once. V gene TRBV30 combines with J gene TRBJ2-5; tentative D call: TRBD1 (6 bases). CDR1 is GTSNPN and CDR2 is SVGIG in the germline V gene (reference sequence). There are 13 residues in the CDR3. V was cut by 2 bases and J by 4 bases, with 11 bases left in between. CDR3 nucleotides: TGTGCCTGGAGTACAGGGATAGGAGAGACCCAGTACTTC. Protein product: CAWSTGIGETQYF. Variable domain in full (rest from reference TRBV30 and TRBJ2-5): SQTIHQWPATLVQPVGSPLSLECTVEGTSNPNLYWYRQAAGRGLQLLFYSVGIGQISSEVPQNLSASRPQDRQFILSSKKLLLSDSGFYLCAWSTGIGETQYFGPGTRLLVL.

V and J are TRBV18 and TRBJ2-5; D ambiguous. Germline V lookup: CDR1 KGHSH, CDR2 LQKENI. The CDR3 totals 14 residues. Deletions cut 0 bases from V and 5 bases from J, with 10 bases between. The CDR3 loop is CASSPPAGRETQYF. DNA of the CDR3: TGTGCCAGCTCACCACCGGCAGGAAGGGAGACCCAGTACTTC.

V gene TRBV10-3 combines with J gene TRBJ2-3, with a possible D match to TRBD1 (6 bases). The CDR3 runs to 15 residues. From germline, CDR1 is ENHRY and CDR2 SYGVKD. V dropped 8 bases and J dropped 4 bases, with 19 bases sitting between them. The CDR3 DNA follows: TGTGCCATCGGGACGCCCAAGGGGGTCGCAGATACGCAGTATTTT. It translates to CAIGTPKGVADTQYF.

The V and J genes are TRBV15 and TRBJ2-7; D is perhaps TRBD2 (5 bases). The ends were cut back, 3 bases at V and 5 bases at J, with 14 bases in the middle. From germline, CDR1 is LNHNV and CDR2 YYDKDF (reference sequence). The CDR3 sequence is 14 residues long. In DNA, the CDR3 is TGTGCCACCAGCAGCCTGTTTGGGAGCGACGAGCAGTACTTC. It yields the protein CATSSLFGSDEQYF.

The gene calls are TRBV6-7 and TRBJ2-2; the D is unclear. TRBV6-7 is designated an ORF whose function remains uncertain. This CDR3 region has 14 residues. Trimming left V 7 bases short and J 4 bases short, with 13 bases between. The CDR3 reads CASTSEEFTGELFF. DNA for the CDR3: TGTGCCAGCACCTCTGAGGAGTTCACCGGGGAGCTGTTTTTT.

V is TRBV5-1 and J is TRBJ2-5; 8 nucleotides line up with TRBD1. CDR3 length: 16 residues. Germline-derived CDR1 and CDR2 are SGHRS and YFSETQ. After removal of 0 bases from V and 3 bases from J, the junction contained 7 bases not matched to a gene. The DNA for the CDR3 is TGCGCCAGCAGCTTGGCTGGGCAGGGGGCCGAAGAGACCCAGTACTTC. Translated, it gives CASSLAGQGAEETQYF.

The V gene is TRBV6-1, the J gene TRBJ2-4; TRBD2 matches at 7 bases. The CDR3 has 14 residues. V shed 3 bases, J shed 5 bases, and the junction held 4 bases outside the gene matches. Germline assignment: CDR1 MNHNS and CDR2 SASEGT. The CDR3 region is CASSESGNQNIQYF. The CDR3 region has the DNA TGTGCCAGCAGTGAGAGCGGGAATCAAAACATTCAGTACTTC.

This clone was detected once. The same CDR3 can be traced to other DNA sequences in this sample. CDR3 loop: CASSSALANEQFF. CDR3 nucleotides: TGTGCCAGCAGTTCCGCGCTAGCGAATGAGCAGTTCTTC. The chain is built from TRBV6-2 or TRBV6-3 and TRBJ2-1, with D possibly matching TRBD2 (6 bases). The germline V gene has CDR1 MNHEY and CDR2 SVGEGT. CDR3 length equals 13 residues. The V end lost 4 bases, the J end lost 7 bases, and 11 bases lay between the germline ends.

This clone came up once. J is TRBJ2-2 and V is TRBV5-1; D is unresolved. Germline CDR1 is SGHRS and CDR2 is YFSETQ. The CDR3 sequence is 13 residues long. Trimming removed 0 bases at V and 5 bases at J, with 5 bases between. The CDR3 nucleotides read TGCGCCAGCAGCTTGGACTCGACCGGGGAGCTGTTTTTT. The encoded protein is CASSLDSTGELFF.

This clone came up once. The CDR3 sequence is CASSEKTTLDRGRGANEKLFF. The CDR3, as DNA: TGTGCCAGCAGTGAGAAGACAACCTTGGACAGGGGGCGCGGGGCTAATGAAAAACTGTTTTTT. The V and J genes are TRBV27 and TRBJ1-4; 11 bases match TRBD1. Losses at the gene ends were 5 bases for V and 3 bases for J; bases not matched to a gene: 20. Germline V gene data show CDR1 as MNHEY and CDR2 as SMNVEV (reference sequence). The CDR3 covers 21 residues.

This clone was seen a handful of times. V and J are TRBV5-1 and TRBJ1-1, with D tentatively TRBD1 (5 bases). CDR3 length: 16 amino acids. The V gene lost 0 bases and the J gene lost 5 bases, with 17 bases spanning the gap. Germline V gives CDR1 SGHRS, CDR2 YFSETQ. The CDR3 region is CASSLAATDKVTEAFF. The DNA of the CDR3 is TGCGCCAGCAGCTTGGCCGCGACAGACAAGGTGACTGAAGCTTTCTTT.

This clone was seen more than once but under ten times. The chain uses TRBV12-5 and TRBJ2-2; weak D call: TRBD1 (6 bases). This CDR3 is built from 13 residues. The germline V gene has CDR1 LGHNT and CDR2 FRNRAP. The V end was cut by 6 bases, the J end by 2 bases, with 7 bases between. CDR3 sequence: CASGDSNTGELFF. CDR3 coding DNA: TGTGCTAGTGGGGACAGCAACACCGGGGAGCTGTTTTTT.

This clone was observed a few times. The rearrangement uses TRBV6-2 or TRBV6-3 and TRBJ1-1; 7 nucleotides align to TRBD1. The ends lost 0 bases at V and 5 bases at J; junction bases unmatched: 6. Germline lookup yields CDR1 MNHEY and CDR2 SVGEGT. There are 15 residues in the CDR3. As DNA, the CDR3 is TGTGCCAGCAGTTACTCGGGACAGTTGGAAACTGAAGCTTTCTTT. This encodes CASSYSGQLETEAFF.

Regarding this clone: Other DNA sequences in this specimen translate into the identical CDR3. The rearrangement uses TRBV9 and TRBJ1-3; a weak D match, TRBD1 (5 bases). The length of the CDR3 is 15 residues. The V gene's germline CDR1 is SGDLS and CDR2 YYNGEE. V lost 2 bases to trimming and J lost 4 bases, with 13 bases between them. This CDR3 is CASSVQGAAGNTIYF. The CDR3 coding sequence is TGTGCCAGCAGCGTTCAGGGTGCAGCCGGAAACACCATATATTTT.

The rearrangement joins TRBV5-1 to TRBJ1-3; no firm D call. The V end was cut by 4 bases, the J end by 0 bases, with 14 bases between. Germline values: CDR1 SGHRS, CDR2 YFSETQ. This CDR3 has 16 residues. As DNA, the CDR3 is TGCGCCAGCAGCCCCACGGTTCATAGCTCTGGAAACACCATATATTTT. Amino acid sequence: CASSPTVHSSGNTIYF.